This TCR beta chain was found in a study of T-cell memory formation after mild COVID-19. Study background: TCR clustering was largely donor specific. Overall study results and limits: Day 37-peaking second-wave clones had unconfirmed SARS-CoV-2 specificity.

This CDR3 spans 15 amino acids. With 6 bases removed from V and 0 bases from J, the gap between germline ends came to 9 bases. Concerning this clonotype: Its target is unknown. This clone may be a read error of a much larger clone one base away.

Via MiXCR, TCRdb re-called the 5' RACE reads, giving one row per CDR3 protein. The table lists 550,000 to 600,000 distinct CDR3 sequences, roughly 20% of them singletons. This clonotype originated in an adult woman who had mild COVID-19 (a few samples of this study predate the infection). Cell type and time point are not known. Sequences were obtained from PBMCs or a T cell subset sorted from them (not recorded which). The chain carries TRBV12-3 or TRBV12-4 and TRBJ1-6; D unclear. The CDR3 is CASSERSSYNSPLHF. The DNA of the CDR3 is TGTGCCAGCAGCGAGCGGAGCTCCTATAATTCACCCCTCCACTTT.